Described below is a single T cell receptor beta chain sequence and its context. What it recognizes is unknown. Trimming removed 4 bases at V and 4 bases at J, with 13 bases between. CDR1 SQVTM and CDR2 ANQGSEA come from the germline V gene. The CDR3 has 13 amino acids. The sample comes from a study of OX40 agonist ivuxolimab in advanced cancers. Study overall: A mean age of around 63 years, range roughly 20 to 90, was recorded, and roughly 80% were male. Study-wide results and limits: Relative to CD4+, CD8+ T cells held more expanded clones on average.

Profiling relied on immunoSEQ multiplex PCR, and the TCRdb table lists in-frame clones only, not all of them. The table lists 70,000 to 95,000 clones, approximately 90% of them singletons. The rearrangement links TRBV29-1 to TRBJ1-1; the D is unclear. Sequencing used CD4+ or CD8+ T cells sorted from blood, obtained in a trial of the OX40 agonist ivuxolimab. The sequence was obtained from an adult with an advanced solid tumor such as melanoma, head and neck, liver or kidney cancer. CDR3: CSVAYGVGTEAFF. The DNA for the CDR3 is TGCAGCGTTGCCTATGGTGTCGGCACTGAAGCTTTCTTT.